These 26 T cell receptor beta chains originate from one sample sequenced in a study of control samples from healthy donors and cancer patients. The protocol was immunoSEQ multiplex PCR, while the TCRdb copy is restricted to in-frame clones and leaves out a portion. Of 25,000 to 35,000 clones listed, approximately 79% are singletons. Sequencing was performed on PBMCs. The receptors were sampled from a man aged 55 to 69 with head and neck cancer.

The V call is TRBV7-9, the J call TRBJ2-7; D is possibly TRBD1 or TRBD2 (5 bases each). The ends were cut back, 2 bases at V and 5 bases at J, with 22 bases in the middle. The CDR3 is 17 residues long. Looked up from germline, CDR1 is SEHNR and CDR2 is FQNEAQ (reference sequence). In DNA, the CDR3 is TGTGCCAGCAGCTTAAGTTCATTACGGGACCTGAATGACGAGCAGTACTTC. Its translation: CASSLSSLRDLNDEQYF.

This chain connects TRBV6-5 to TRBJ2-3; D might be TRBD2 (6 bases). CDR3 length: 14 amino acids. CDR1 is MNHEY, CDR2 SVGAGI, per germline. V gave up 7 bases and J gave up 2 bases, with 13 bases separating them. In DNA, the CDR3 is TGTGCCAGCACTATTAGCGGCGCCACAGATACGCAGTATTTT. It translates to CASTISGATDTQYF.

V is TRBV12-2 and J is TRBJ2-5; the table's D call, TRBD2, was not checked against the DNA. TRBV12-2 counts as a pseudogene. The CDR3 loop spans 14 amino acids. DNA of the CDR3: TGTGCAAGTCGGGGGACTAGCGGAAAAGAGACCCAGTACTTC. It yields the protein CASRGTSGKETQYF.

J is TRBJ2-7 and V is TRBV27; D not certain. Trimming stripped 2 bases from V and 3 bases from J, with 11 bases between. Germline V lookup: CDR1 MNHEY, CDR2 SMNVEV (reference sequence). The CDR3 has 14 residues. CDR3 in amino acids: CASSLEYGYYEQYF. In DNA, the CDR3 is TGTGCCAGCAGTTTAGAATATGGGTACTACGAGCAGTACTTC.

The chain uses TRBV27 and TRBJ2-2; 7 positions match TRBD2. The CDR3 sequence is 15 residues long. The V and J ends lost 0 bases and 7 bases, in that order; junction bases with no gene match: 5. Germline V CDR1 and CDR2: MNHEY, SMNVEV (reference sequence). The CDR3 spells CASSLSGGRGGELFF. DNA of the CDR3: TGTGCCAGCAGTTTATCTGGGGGGAGGGGCGGGGAGCTGTTTTTT.

V and J are TRBV2 and TRBJ1-3; D is undetermined. The CDR3 is 14 residues long. V shed 3 bases and J shed 0 bases, with 6 bases lying between them. Looked up from germline, CDR1 is SNHLY and CDR2 is FYNNEI. In nucleotides, the CDR3 is TGTGCCAGCAGTGACAGCTCCTCTGGAAACACCATATATTTT. Protein product: CASSDSSSGNTIYF.

This clone was counted a few times. The chain uses TRBV11-3 and TRBJ2-1, with 9 bases that match TRBD1. V shed 5 bases, J shed 6 bases, and the junction held 8 bases outside the gene matches. This CDR3 spans 15 amino acids. Germline V gene sequence: CDR1 SGHNT, CDR2 YENEEA. CDR3 DNA: TGTGCCAGCAGCGACCCCGGGACAGGGTTCAATGAGCAGTTCTTC. This sequence encodes CASSDPGTGFNEQFF.

The chain uses TRBV28 and TRBJ2-7; TRBD2 aligns across 10 bases. CDR3 length: 18 amino acids. Germline V gene lookup returns CDR1 MDHEN and CDR2 SYDVKM. The J segment lost 4 bases and the V segment lost 1 base, leaving 13 bases of the junction unmatched. The CDR3 DNA is TGTGCCAGCAGTTTATTAACTAGCGGGGCAGCCGAGGGGTACGAGCAGTACTTC. This encodes CASSLLTSGAAEGYEQYF.

The CDR3: CASGLENEQFF. In DNA form, the CDR3 reads TGTGCCTCCGGACTGGAAAATGAGCAGTTCTTC. The chain couples TRBV30 to TRBJ2-1; tentatively, D is TRBD2 (5 bases). V was cut by 7 bases and J by 7 bases, with 11 bases left in between. This CDR3 spans 11 amino acids. CDR1 and CDR2 (germline): GTSNPN, SVGIG (reference sequence).

This sequence joins TRBV29-1 and TRBJ1-2; 8 positions agree with TRBD1. Germline V gene data show CDR1 as SQVTM and CDR2 as ANQGSEA. The CDR3 totals 14 residues. J gave up 6 bases and V 6 bases, and 12 bases lay outside the gene matches. The CDR3 loop is CSVALGQGANGYTF. The CDR3 DNA follows: TGCAGCGTGGCTCTCGGACAGGGCGCGAATGGCTACACCTTC.

The chain recombines TRBV4-2 with TRBJ2-4; D is possibly TRBD2 (6 bases). Deletions cut 7 bases from V and 6 bases from J, with 34 bases between. The CDR3 spans 20 residues. Germline V CDR1 and CDR2: LGHNA, YNFKEQ. CDR3 coding DNA: TGTGCCAGCACCCACACCTTCATTAACCTTCGGAGGGATTTCCGAAACATTCAGTACTTC. Its translation: CASTHTFINLRRDFRNIQYF.

The gene calls are TRBV9 and TRBJ1-2, with D possibly being TRBD1 (5 bases). V was pared by 0 bases and J by 4 bases, with 13 bases between. The CDR3 loop spans 15 amino acids. Per the germline V gene, CDR1 is SGDLS and CDR2 is YYNGEE. This CDR3 reads CASSVGSGTFYGYTF. The CDR3 nucleotides are TGTGCCAGCAGCGTAGGTTCGGGGACCTTCTATGGCTACACCTTC.

The chain carries TRBV30 and TRBJ1-1, with 8 bases fitting TRBD1. The V segment lost 6 bases and the J segment 1 base; nucleotides outside the gene matches: 7. From germline, CDR1 is GTSNPN and CDR2 SVGIG (reference sequence). The CDR3 consists of 14 residues. CDR3 nucleotides: TGTGCCTGCAAGACAGGGGCCAGGAACACTGAAGCTTTCTTT. Translation: CACKTGARNTEAFF.

The chain couples TRBV3-1 (or the pseudogene TRBV3-2) to TRBJ2-5; 12 positions agree with TRBD2. The V gene's germline CDR1 is LGHDT and CDR2 YNNKEL (reference sequence). The CDR3 has 18 amino acids. The V and J ends lost 1 base and 0 bases, in that order; junction bases with no gene match: 6. The CDR3: CASSQVGLAGKYQETQYF. DNA of the CDR3: TGTGCCAGCAGCCAAGTAGGACTAGCGGGAAAGTACCAAGAGACCCAGTACTTC.

The chain carries TRBV7-3 and TRBJ2-5; D tentatively reads TRBD1 or TRBD2 (6 bases each). The CDR3 is made up of 14 amino acids. Germline CDR1 and CDR2: SGHTA and FQGTGA. V was clipped by 4 bases and J by 4 bases, with 13 bases between them. For the CDR3, the DNA is TGTGCCAGCAGCTCCCGGGGGCGGGGAGAGACCCAGTACTTC. Its translation: CASSSRGRGETQYF.

This chain links TRBV4-3 with TRBJ2-5; 10 nucleotides align to TRBD2. The length of the CDR3 is 19 residues. Unmatched junction bases numbered 15, after V lost 0 bases and J lost 5 bases. From germline, CDR1 is LGHNA and CDR2 YSLEER. CDR3 nucleotide sequence: TGCGCCAGCAGCCAAGATTGGGGTAGCGGGAGGACGTCCGCGGAGACCCAGTACTTC. Its protein is CASSQDWGSGRTSAETQYF.

The V gene is TRBV28, the J gene TRBJ2-7; tentatively, D is TRBD2 (5 bases). Germline loops: CDR1 MDHEN, CDR2 SYDVKM. Trimming left V 10 bases short and J 4 bases short, with 8 bases between. This CDR3 region has 10 residues. DNA for the CDR3: TGTGCCACCTCGGGATACGAGCAGTACTTC. Its translation is CATSGYEQYF.

This chain uses TRBV12-3 or TRBV12-4 with TRBJ2-7, with D possibly being TRBD1 or TRBD2 (5 bases each). There are 13 residues in the CDR3. Trimming pared 6 bases from V and 7 bases from J, leaving 16 bases between. The CDR3 DNA reads as TGTGCCAGCAGGAGGGGCGAAGTCCGTGAGCAGTACTTC. Its translation is CASRRGEVREQYF.

The J gene is TRBJ1-4, the V gene TRBV19; no clear D gene. With 5 bases removed from V and 0 bases from J, the gap between germline ends came to 22 bases. CDR1 is LNHDA and CDR2 is SQIVND in the germline V gene (reference sequence). CDR3 length equals 19 residues. In DNA, the CDR3 is TGTGCCAGTAGTCCTAAAGGGTACGGGGTGGGAGCAACTAATGAAAAACTGTTTTTT. Encoded protein: CASSPKGYGVGATNEKLFF.

The chain links TRBV21-1 to TRBJ1-5; the DNA was not used to check the table's D call, TRBD1. TRBV21-1 is described as a pseudogene. The CDR3 covers 19 residues. CDR3 protein: CASSKVRHSRLQFNQPQHF. The CDR3 bases are TGTGCCAGCAGCAAAGTTAGACACAGCCGCTTGCAATTCAATCAGCCCCAGCATTTT.

The chain employs TRBV9 and TRBJ2-1; TRBD2 might be the D (6 bases). This CDR3 contains 13 residues. V lost 4 bases, J lost 5 bases, and 10 bases lay in between. Germline V gene data show CDR1 as SGDLS and CDR2 as YYNGEE. For the CDR3, the DNA is TGTGCCAGCAGCCTAGCGAGAGACAATGAGCAGTTCTTC. It encodes CASSLARDNEQFF.

CDR3 protein: CASSEGRGTNEKLFF. CDR3 coding DNA: TGTGCCAGCAGTGAAGGGCGGGGAACTAATGAAAAACTGTTTTTT. The chain recombines TRBV6-1 with TRBJ1-4; D not certain. V was cut by 1 base and J by 1 base, with 7 bases left in between. The germline gives CDR1 MNHNS, CDR2 SASEGT. The CDR3 sequence is 15 residues long.

CDR3 protein: CASSLDFDGGNVLTF. Here the CDR3 DNA reads TGTGCCAGCAGCTTAGACTTCGACGGCGGCAACGTCCTGACTTTC. The chain combines TRBV7-3 with TRBJ2-6; D remains unclear. Trimming shortened V by 2 bases and J by 9 bases, and 14 bases separated the two germline ends. The germline CDR1 and CDR2 sequences are SGHTA and FQGTGA. This CDR3 has 15 residues.

The sample holds one count of this clone. This chain joins TRBV19 and TRBJ2-1, with D tentatively TRBD2 (6 bases). Trimming removed 7 bases at V and 2 bases at J, with 12 bases between. Per germline, CDR1 LNHDA and CDR2 SQIVND (reference sequence). The CDR3 has 14 amino acids. The CDR3 nucleotides read TGTGCCAGTAACTTCGGCGGGACCTACAATGAGCAGTTCTTC. This gives the protein CASNFGGTYNEQFF. Combining the CDR3 with reference TRBV19 and TRBJ2-1 gives the whole variable domain DGGITQSPKYLFRKEGQNVTLSCEQNLNHDAMYWYRQDPGQGLRLIYYSQIVNDFQKGDIAEGYSVSREKKESFPLTVTSAQKNPTAFYLCASNFGGTYNEQFFGPGTRLTVL.

This rearrangement joins TRBV2 to TRBJ2-3, with no clear D. Germline V gives CDR1 SNHLY, CDR2 FYNNEI. V lost 7 bases, J lost 10 bases, and 24 bases lay in between. The CDR3 is 15 amino acids. The DNA for the CDR3 is TGTGCCAGCAAGACTGACCGGGCTAGGGTTTTGTCGCAGTATTTT. This translates into CASKTDRARVLSQYF.

The chain has TRBV7-2 and TRBJ2-7, with 8 bases aligning to TRBD1. J was trimmed by 3 bases and V by 4 bases; bases with no gene match: 5. The CDR3 contains 14 residues. The germline V gene encodes CDR1 SGHTA and CDR2 FQGNSA. The chain's CDR3 is CASSSRQGRYEQYF. The CDR3 DNA sequence: TGTGCCAGCAGCTCCCGACAGGGGCGCTACGAGCAGTACTTC.